This passage covers 4 T cell receptor beta chains from one sample sequenced in a study of early T cells in non-severe SARS-CoV-2 infection. TCRdb recomputed calls from the 5' RACE reads with MiXCR, one row per CDR3 protein. The sample records roughly 120,000 distinct CDR3 sequences, approximately 15% being singletons. Sequences were obtained from whole blood. All receptors come from an adult who was a healthcare worker with PCR-confirmed SARS-CoV-2 infection or an uninfected control (not recorded which).

V is TRBV4-1 and J is TRBJ2-2; D possibly corresponds to TRBD1 (6 bases). Germline CDR1 reads MGHRA; CDR2 reads YSYEKL. The CDR3 is 15 residues long. V dropped 1 base and J dropped 5 bases, with 11 bases sitting between them. The CDR3 spells CASSQVGQRTGELFF. In DNA, the CDR3 is TGCGCCAGCAGCCAAGTAGGACAGCGTACCGGGGAGCTGTTTTTT.

The table lists this clonotype with a few counts. V and J are TRBV6-6 and TRBJ2-1; 9 nucleotides match TRBD1. The ends lost 6 bases at V and 2 bases at J; junction bases unmatched: 5. Looked up from germline, CDR1 is MNHNY and CDR2 is SVGAGI (reference sequence). This CDR3 region has 15 residues. In DNA form, the CDR3 reads TGTGCCAGCAGACCCGGGACAGGGCCCTACAATGAGCAGTTCTTC. It translates to CASRPGTGPYNEQFF.

J is TRBJ2-7 and V is TRBV20-1; D is uncertain. The CDR3 is 12 residues long. Germline V lookup: CDR1 DFQATT, CDR2 SNEGSKA (reference sequence). Deletions cut 3 bases from V and 6 bases from J, with 12 bases between. The chain's CDR3 is CSASNGRSEQYF. CDR3 nucleotides: TGCAGTGCTAGTAATGGGCGGAGCGAGCAGTACTTC.

The V gene is TRBV6-1, the J gene TRBJ2-7, with a possible D match to TRBD1 (6 bases). The V and J ends lost 5 bases and 4 bases respectively, with 12 bases between them. This CDR3 region has 13 residues. Germline V lookup: CDR1 MNHNS, CDR2 SASEGT. Written as DNA, the CDR3 is TGTGCCAGCAGTACCCGGGACACATACGAGCAGTACTTC. Its protein is CASSTRDTYEQYF.